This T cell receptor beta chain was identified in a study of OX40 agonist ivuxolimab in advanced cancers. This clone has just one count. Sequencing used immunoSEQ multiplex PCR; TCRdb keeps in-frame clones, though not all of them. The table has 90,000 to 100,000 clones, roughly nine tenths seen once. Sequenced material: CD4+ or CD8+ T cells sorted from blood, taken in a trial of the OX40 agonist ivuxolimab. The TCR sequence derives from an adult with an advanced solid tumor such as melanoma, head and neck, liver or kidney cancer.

The CDR3, as DNA: TGTGCCAGCAGTCGGACTGTCGAAAGCACAGATACGCAGTATTTT. The encoded protein is CASSRTVESTDTQYF. The chain combines TRBV6-5 with TRBJ2-3; D possibly corresponds to TRBD2 (5 bases). V lost 5 bases to trimming and J lost 0 bases, with 12 bases between them. The length of the CDR3 is 15 residues. From germline, CDR1 is MNHEY and CDR2 SVGAGI.